The 16 T cell receptor beta chains given below trace back to one sample, sequenced in a study of blood T cell repertoires in COVID-19. Here immunoSEQ multiplex PCR was the method, and the copy in TCRdb shows in-frame clones only, minus some. In the table there are roughly 200,000 clones, 82% of which are singletons. What was sequenced was peripheral blood. Receptors were obtained from a woman aged 80 or over with COVID-19, enrolled during active disease.

The chain has TRBV5-4 and TRBJ2-3; possible D gene TRBD1, 5 bases. The germline gives CDR1 SGHNT, CDR2 YYREEE (reference sequence). This CDR3 region has 15 residues. Trimming took off 4 bases at V and 6 bases at J, with 18 bases between the two ends. The CDR3 protein is CASSLTAGPIDTQYF. Written as DNA, the CDR3 is TGTGCCAGCAGCCTGACGGCAGGGCCCATCGATACGCAGTATTTT.

This clone was seen just once. This chain links TRBV11-2 with TRBJ2-3; 8 positions agree with TRBD1. V lost 5 bases and J lost 6; bases outside the gene matches: 16. CDR1 is SGHAT, CDR2 FQNNGV, per germline. The CDR3 runs 17 residues. The CDR3 nucleotides read TGTGCCAGCAGCCCCGGGACAGGTGGACGCTATGGGGATACGCAGTATTTT. Protein sequence: CASSPGTGGRYGDTQYF.

This chain uses TRBV15 with TRBJ1-6; 7 bases align to TRBD1. Germline trimming cut 2 bases from V and 6 bases from J; bases unmatched to any gene: 10. Germline CDR1 LNHNV, CDR2 YYDKDF (reference sequence). The CDR3 runs to 17 residues. CDR3 coding DNA: TGTGCCACCAGCAGATCCTGGGACAGCGCCGGTAATTCACCCCTCCACTTT. Residues: CATSRSWDSAGNSPLHF.

The rearrangement joins TRBV5-1 to TRBJ2-6, with no clear D. Trimming shortened V by 5 bases and J by 2 bases, and 5 bases separated the two germline ends. Per the germline V gene, CDR1 is SGHRS and CDR2 is YFSETQ. CDR3 size: 13 residues. The CDR3 sequence: CASRSTGANVLTF. In DNA form, the CDR3 reads TGCGCCAGCAGATCTACTGGGGCCAACGTCCTGACTTTC.

The chain carries TRBV30 and TRBJ1-5; D perhaps matches TRBD1 (6 bases). Germline V gives CDR1 GTSNPN, CDR2 SVGIG (reference sequence). V was shortened by 2 bases and J by 2 bases, with 16 bases between the two germline ends. This CDR3 contains 16 residues. The CDR3 DNA reads TGTGCCTGGAGTCAAGAGTGGGGGCTTGGCAATCAGCCCCAGCATTTT. Translation: CAWSQEWGLGNQPQHF.

The J gene is TRBJ2-2, the V gene TRBV6-5, with 8 bases lining up with TRBD2. Germline V gene sequence: CDR1 MNHEY, CDR2 SVGAGI. This CDR3 has 15 residues. The V segment lost 5 bases and the J segment 4 bases; nucleotides outside the gene matches: 6. The CDR3 DNA sequence: TGTGCCAGCAGTCCCCCACTAGCGGCCACCGGGGAGCTGTTTTTT. Its protein is CASSPPLAATGELFF.

V gene TRBV6-2 or TRBV6-3 combines with J gene TRBJ2-2, with TRBD1 matching 7 bases. Germline CDR1 MNHEY, CDR2 SVGEGT. CDR3 length equals 14 residues. With 3 bases clipped from V and 6 bases from J, the junction kept 4 bases outside the gene matches. CDR3 bases: TGTGCCAGCAGTTATCCCACAGGGGCCGGGGAGCTGTTTTTT. Translating it yields CASSYPTGAGELFF.

This chain connects TRBV5-5 to TRBJ2-7; 7 bases map to TRBD1. The CDR3 has 14 residues. Germline lookup yields CDR1 SGHKS and CDR2 YYEKEE (reference sequence). The V segment lost 4 bases and the J segment 6 bases; nucleotides outside the gene matches: 10. The CDR3 DNA sequence: TGTGCCAGCAGCCCAACCAGTCACAGGGGCGAGCAGTACTTC. Translation: CASSPTSHRGEQYF.

This clone is a singleton in its sample. This sequence joins TRBV7-3 and TRBJ1-2, with D possibly being TRBD1 (5 bases). CDR3 length: 13 residues. In germline, CDR1 is SGHTA, CDR2 FQGTGA. V lost 5 bases and J 7 bases, leaving 14 bases between the germline ends. CDR3 protein: CASSLGREGGYTF. The CDR3, as DNA: TGTGCCAGCAGCCTTGGCAGGGAGGGTGGCTACACCTTC.

The rearrangement uses TRBV6-5 and TRBJ1-1, with D perhaps matching TRBD1 (6 bases). CDR1 is MNHEY, CDR2 SVGAGI, per germline. This CDR3 region has 15 residues. Deletions cut 6 bases from V and 0 bases from J, with 14 bases between. The CDR3 spells CASRETGLMNTEAFF. The CDR3 DNA reads as TGTGCCAGCAGAGAGACAGGCCTCATGAACACTGAAGCTTTCTTT.

V gene TRBV6-5 combines with J gene TRBJ2-2, with 9 nucleotides matching TRBD1. The CDR3 consists of 15 residues. The V and J ends lost 8 bases and 5 bases, in that order; junction bases with no gene match: 9. Germline lookup yields CDR1 MNHEY and CDR2 SVGAGI. CDR3 in DNA: TGTGCCAGCCTGCGAAGGACAGGGGATACCGGGGAGCTGTTTTTT. Its translation is CASLRRTGDTGELFF.

The rearrangement joins TRBV29-1 to TRBJ1-2; TRBD1 is a possible D gene (6 bases). CDR1 SQVTM and CDR2 ANQGSEA come from the germline V gene. This CDR3 region has 12 residues. V lost 5 bases, J lost 1 base, and 8 bases lay in between. CDR3 region: CSVYRVNYGYTF. CDR3 bases: TGCAGCGTTTACAGGGTTAACTATGGCTACACCTTC.

J is TRBJ2-3 and V is TRBV9; 12 positions match TRBD2. Trimming took 0 bases from V and 6 from J; bases not matched to a gene: 8. The CDR3 runs 17 residues. Germline CDR1 reads SGDLS; CDR2 reads YYNGEE. The CDR3 DNA is TGTGCCAGCAGCGTAGAGTCGCTAGCGGGGGGGCAGGATACGCAGTATTTT. Translated, it gives CASSVESLAGGQDTQYF.

This clone was seen more than once but under ten times. The chain employs TRBV29-1 and TRBJ1-1; possibly TRBD1 for D (6 bases). The CDR3 is 13 residues long. Germline V CDR1 and CDR2: SQVTM, ANQGSEA. Trimming pared 7 bases from V and 5 bases from J, leaving 17 bases between. The CDR3 is CSAKQGLATEAFF. In DNA, the CDR3 is TGCAGCGCCAAACAGGGCTTGGCGACTGAAGCTTTCTTT. The full variable domain, its missing parts supplied by reference TRBV29-1 and TRBJ1-1, is SAVISQKPSRDICQRGTSLTIQCQVDSQVTMMFWYRQQPGQSLTLIATANQGSEATYESGFVIDKFPISRPNLTFSTLTVSNMSPEDSSIYLCSAKQGLATEAFFGQGTRLTVV.

This rearrangement joins TRBV6-5 to TRBJ1-6, with D maybe TRBD1 (5 bases). V gave up 6 bases and J gave up 14 bases, with 14 bases separating them. The CDR3 runs to 12 residues. CDR1 and CDR2 (germline): MNHEY, SVGAGI. The DNA of the CDR3 is TGTGCCAGCAGCAAACAGGATTCGTCCCTCCACTTT. This translates into CASSKQDSSLHF.

The chain carries TRBV28 and TRBJ2-1; TRBD1 aligns across 7 bases. The junction had 12 bases not matched to a gene; V was cut back by 4 bases and J by 0 bases. Germline CDR1 and CDR2: MDHEN and SYDVKM. The CDR3 extends over 18 amino acids. Here the CDR3 DNA reads TGTGCCAGCAGTTCATTGGGGGTGACAGGGAGCTCCTACAATGAGCAGTTCTTC. Its protein is CASSSLGVTGSSYNEQFF.